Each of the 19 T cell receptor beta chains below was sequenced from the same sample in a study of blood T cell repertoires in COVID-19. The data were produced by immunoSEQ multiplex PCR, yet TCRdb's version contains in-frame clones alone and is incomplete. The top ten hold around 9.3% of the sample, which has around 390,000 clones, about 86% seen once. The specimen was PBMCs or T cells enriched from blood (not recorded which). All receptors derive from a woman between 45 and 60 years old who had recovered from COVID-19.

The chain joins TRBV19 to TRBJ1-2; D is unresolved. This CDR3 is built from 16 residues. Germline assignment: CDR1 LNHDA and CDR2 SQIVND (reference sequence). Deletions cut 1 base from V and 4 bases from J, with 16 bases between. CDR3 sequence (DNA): TGTGCCAGTAGTATAGGGAACGAGGGCAACCTCTATGGCTACACCTTC. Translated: CASSIGNEGNLYGYTF.

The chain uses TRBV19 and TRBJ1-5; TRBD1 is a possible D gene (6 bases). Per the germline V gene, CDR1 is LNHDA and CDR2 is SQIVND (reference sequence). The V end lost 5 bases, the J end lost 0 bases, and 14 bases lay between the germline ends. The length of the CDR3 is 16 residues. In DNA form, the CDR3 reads TGTGCCAGTAGTCGTGTTGGGGGCGGTAGCAATCAGCCCCAGCATTTT. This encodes CASSRVGGGSNQPQHF.

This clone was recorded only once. CDR3 sequence (DNA): TGTGCCAGCAGTGAAGCGCTTGCGGTCTATGGCTACACCTTC. This encodes CASSEALAVYGYTF. V is TRBV2 and J is TRBJ1-2; D uncertain. Trimming shortened V by 0 bases and J by 4 bases, and 9 bases separated the two germline ends. This CDR3 has 14 residues. The V gene's germline CDR1 is SNHLY and CDR2 FYNNEI.

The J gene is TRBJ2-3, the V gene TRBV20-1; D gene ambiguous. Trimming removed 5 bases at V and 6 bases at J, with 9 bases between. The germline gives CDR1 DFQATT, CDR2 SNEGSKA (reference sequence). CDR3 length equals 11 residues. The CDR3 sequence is CSAFRVDTQYF. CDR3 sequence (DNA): TGCAGTGCTTTTCGGGTGGATACGCAGTATTTT.

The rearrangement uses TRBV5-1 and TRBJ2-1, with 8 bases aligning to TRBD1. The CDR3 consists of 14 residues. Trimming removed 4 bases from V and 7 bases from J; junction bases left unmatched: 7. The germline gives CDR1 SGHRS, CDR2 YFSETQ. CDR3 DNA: TGCGCCAGCAGCCGCGACAGGGGATTAAATGAGCAGTTCTTC. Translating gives CASSRDRGLNEQFF.

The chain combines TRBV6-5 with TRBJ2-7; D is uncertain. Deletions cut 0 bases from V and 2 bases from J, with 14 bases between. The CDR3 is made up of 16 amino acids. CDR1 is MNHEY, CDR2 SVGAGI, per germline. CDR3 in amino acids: CASSYSLGDHAYEQYF. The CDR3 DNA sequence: TGTGCCAGCAGTTACTCCCTAGGCGATCATGCCTACGAGCAGTACTTC.

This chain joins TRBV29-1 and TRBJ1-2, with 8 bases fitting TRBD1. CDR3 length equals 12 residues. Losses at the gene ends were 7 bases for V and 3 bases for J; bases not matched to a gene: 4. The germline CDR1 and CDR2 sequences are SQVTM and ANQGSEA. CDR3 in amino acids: CSGLTGDYGYTF. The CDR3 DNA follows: TGCAGCGGATTGACAGGGGACTATGGCTACACCTTC.

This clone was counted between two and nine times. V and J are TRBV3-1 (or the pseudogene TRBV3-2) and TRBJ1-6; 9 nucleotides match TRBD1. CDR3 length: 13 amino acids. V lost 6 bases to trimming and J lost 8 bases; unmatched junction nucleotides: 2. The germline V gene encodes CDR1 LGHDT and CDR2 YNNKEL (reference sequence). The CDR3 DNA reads TGTGCCAGCAGTGGGGACAGGGATTCACCCCTCCACTTT. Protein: CASSGDRDSPLHF.

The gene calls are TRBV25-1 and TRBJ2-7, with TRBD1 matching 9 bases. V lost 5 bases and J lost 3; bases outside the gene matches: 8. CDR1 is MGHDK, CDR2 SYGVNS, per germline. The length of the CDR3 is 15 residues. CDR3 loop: CASSNRGDRDYEQYF. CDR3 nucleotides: TGTGCCAGCAGTAATAGAGGGGACAGGGACTACGAGCAGTACTTC.

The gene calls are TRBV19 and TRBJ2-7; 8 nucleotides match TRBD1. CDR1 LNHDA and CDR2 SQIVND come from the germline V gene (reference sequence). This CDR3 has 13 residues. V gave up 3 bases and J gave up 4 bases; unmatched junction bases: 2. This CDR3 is CASSIGTGYEQYF. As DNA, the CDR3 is TGTGCCAGTAGTATTGGGACAGGTTACGAGCAGTACTTC.

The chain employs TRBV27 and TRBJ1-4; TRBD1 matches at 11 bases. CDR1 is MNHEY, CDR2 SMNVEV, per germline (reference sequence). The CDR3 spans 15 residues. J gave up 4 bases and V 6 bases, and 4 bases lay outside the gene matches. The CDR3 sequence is CASSRGTGGNEKLFF. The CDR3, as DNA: TGTGCCAGCAGCCGAGGGACAGGGGGTAATGAAAAACTGTTTTTT.

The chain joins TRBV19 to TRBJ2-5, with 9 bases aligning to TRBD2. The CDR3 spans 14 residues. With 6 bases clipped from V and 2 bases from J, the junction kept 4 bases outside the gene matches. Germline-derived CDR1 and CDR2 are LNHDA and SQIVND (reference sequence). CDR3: CASRPRGGQETQYF. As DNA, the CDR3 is TGTGCCAGTAGGCCGCGGGGGGGTCAAGAGACCCAGTACTTC.

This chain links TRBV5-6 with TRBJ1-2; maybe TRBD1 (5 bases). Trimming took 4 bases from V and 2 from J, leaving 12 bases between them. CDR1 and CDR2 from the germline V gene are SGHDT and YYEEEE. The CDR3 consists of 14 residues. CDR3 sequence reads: CASSQDNSNYGYTF. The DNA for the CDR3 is TGTGCCAGCAGCCAGGACAACTCAAACTATGGCTACACCTTC.

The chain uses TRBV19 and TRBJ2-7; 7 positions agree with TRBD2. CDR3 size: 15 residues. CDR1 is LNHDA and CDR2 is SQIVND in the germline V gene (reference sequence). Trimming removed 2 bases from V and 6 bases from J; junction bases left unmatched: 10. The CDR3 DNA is TGTGCCAGTAGTATACGCGGGGGAGGTCGGGGCGAGCAGTACTTC. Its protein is CASSIRGGGRGEQYF.

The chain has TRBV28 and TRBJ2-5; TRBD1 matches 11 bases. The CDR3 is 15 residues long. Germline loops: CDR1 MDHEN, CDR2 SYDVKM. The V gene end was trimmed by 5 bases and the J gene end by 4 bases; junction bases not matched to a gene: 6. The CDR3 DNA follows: TGTGCCAGCAGTGGGCCCGGGACAGGGGGAGAGACCCAGTACTTC. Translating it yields CASSGPGTGGETQYF.

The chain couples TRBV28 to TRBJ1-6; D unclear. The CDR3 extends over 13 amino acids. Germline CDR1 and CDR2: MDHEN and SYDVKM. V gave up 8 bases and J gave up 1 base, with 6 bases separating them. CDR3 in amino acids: CASQASYNSPLHF. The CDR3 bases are TGTGCCAGCCAAGCTTCCTATAATTCACCCCTCCACTTT.

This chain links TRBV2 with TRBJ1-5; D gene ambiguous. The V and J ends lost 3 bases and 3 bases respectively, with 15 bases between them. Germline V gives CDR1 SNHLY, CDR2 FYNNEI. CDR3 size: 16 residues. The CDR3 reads CASSEGGGLVNQPQHF. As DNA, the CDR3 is TGTGCCAGCAGTGAGGGAGGCGGGTTGGTCAATCAGCCCCAGCATTTT. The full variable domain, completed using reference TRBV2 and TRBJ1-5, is EPEVTQTPSHQVTQMGQEVILRCVPISNHLYFYWYRQILGQKVEFLVSFYNNEISEKSEIFDDQFSVERPDGSNFTLKIRSTKLEDSAMYFCASSEGGGLVNQPQHFGDGTRLSIL.

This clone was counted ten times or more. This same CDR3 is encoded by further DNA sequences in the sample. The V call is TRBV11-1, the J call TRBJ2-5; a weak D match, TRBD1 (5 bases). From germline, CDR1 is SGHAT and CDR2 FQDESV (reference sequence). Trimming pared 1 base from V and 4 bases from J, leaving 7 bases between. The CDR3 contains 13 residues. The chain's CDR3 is CASSLGQGETQYF. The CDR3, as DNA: TGTGCCAGCAGCTTAGGGCAGGGAGAGACCCAGTACTTC.

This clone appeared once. CDR3 in amino acids: CASSRTGSDTEAFF. CDR3 bases: TGTGCCAGTAGTCGCACGGGGTCGGACACTGAAGCTTTCTTT. This rearrangement joins TRBV19 to TRBJ1-1; no clear D gene. CDR3 size: 14 residues. The V gene lost 5 bases and the J gene lost 3 bases, with 13 bases spanning the gap. The germline V gene has CDR1 LNHDA and CDR2 SQIVND (reference sequence).